This TCR beta chain was found in a study of blood T cell repertoires in COVID-19. This clone occurred many times. Germline-derived CDR1 and CDR2 are SGHTA and FQGTGA. This CDR3 is built from 13 residues. V was clipped by 5 bases and J by 9 bases, with 14 bases between them. In the authors' workflow: The authors estimated nucleated cell counts from reference gene primer amplification. The method was immunoSEQ multiplex PCR; TCRdb's version includes in-frame clones alone and lacks a portion of them. V and J calls and clone size are copied from that table; D and trimming were computed from the DNA. The data hold about 280,000 clones, with around 84% observed a single time. Grouping used clinical history reported by participants in a survey and questionnaire.

The sample comprised PBMCs or T cells enriched from blood (not recorded which). The TCR was taken from a man aged 35 to 55 who had been exposed to COVID-19. The V and J genes are TRBV7-3 and TRBJ2-1, with D possibly matching TRBD2 (5 bases). In DNA, the CDR3 is TGTGCCAGCAGCCCAACTACTAGGGTTGAGCAGTTCTTC. Its protein is CASSPTTRVEQFF.